The present T cell receptor (beta chain) was sequenced within a study of blood T cell repertoires in COVID-19. The overall study: The study drew acute and convalescent COVID-19 samples from the United States, Italy and Spain. PBMCs, B-cell-depleted T cells, or T cells provided the cDNA or gDNA that made up the material.

Authors' data handling: Quantification of nucleated cells was approximated via reference gene primer amplification. The assay was immunoSEQ multiplex PCR, and TCRdb's table has in-frame clones only and misses some. The DNA was the basis for D and trimming; V, J and clone size are from that table. The table includes approximately 270,000 clones, 80% to 90% detected once. The CDR3 contains 13 residues. The germline gives CDR1 DFQATT, CDR2 SNEGSKA (reference sequence). V dropped 3 bases and J dropped 11 bases, with 19 bases sitting between them. Sequencing input: peripheral blood. The chain is built from TRBV20-1 and TRBJ1-2; D gene ambiguous. This TCR came from a man older than 75 with acute or convalescent COVID-19. The CDR3 loop reads CSASFPVPRGYTF. Written as DNA, the CDR3 is TGCAGTGCTAGTTTTCCGGTCCCCCGGGGTTACACCTTC.